Following are 5 T cell receptor beta chains from one sample sequenced in a study of OX40 agonist ivuxolimab in advanced cancers. Clones were sequenced by immunoSEQ multiplex PCR, and TCRdb holds only the in-frame ones, with some missing. The sample has 65,000 to 95,000 clones; 88% are singletons. This sample comprised CD4+ or CD8+ T cells sorted from blood, obtained in a trial of the OX40 agonist ivuxolimab. These receptors were taken from an adult with an advanced solid tumor such as melanoma, head and neck, liver or kidney cancer.

In this sample, this clone turned up a few times. The chain carries TRBV28 and TRBJ1-2; D is ambiguous. The CDR3 loop spans 15 amino acids. Germline V gene data show CDR1 as MDHEN and CDR2 as SYDVKM. V was trimmed by 6 bases and J by 6 bases, leaving 20 bases between them. CDR3 sequence reads: CASRALLGSIHGYTF. The CDR3 DNA follows: TGTGCCAGCAGGGCCTTGCTCGGGTCGATCCATGGCTACACCTTC.

In DNA, the CDR3 is TGTGCCAGCAGCAATATCCGGGACAGGGTTTCTCGTGGCTACACCTTC. Protein sequence: CASSNIRDRVSRGYTF. J is TRBJ1-2 and V is TRBV21-1; the table's D gene call, TRBD1, was not cross checked with the DNA. TRBV21-1 is flagged as a pseudogene. There are 16 residues in the CDR3.

J is TRBJ2-1 and V is TRBV30, with 9 positions matching TRBD2. Germline V gene lookup returns CDR1 GTSNPN and CDR2 SVGIG (reference sequence). CDR3 length: 15 residues. V was clipped by 0 bases and J by 12 bases; unmatched bases: 12. The CDR3 loop reads CAWSVKTSGSMVQFF. For the CDR3, the DNA is TGTGCCTGGAGTGTAAAAACTAGCGGGTCAATGGTGCAGTTCTTC.

This clone was seen just once. The CDR3 is CASSLAAPYGNEQFF. The DNA for the CDR3 is TGTGCCAGCAGCTTAGCAGCTCCCTATGGGAATGAGCAGTTCTTC. The rearrangement joins TRBV7-9 to TRBJ2-1; D gene ambiguous. This CDR3 has 15 amino acids. Trimming removed 0 bases at V and 7 bases at J, with 13 bases between. Germline V gene lookup returns CDR1 SEHNR and CDR2 FQNEAQ (reference sequence).

The chain employs TRBV7-9 and TRBJ2-3; 8 positions match TRBD2. CDR3 length: 15 residues. Germline V gene sequence: CDR1 SEHNR, CDR2 FQNEAQ (reference sequence). With 6 bases clipped from V and 4 bases from J, the junction kept 9 bases outside the gene matches. The DNA of the CDR3 is TGTGCCAGCAGGTCCAGGGCGCGGGAGGCAGATACGCAGTATTTT. Translated: CASRSRAREADTQYF.